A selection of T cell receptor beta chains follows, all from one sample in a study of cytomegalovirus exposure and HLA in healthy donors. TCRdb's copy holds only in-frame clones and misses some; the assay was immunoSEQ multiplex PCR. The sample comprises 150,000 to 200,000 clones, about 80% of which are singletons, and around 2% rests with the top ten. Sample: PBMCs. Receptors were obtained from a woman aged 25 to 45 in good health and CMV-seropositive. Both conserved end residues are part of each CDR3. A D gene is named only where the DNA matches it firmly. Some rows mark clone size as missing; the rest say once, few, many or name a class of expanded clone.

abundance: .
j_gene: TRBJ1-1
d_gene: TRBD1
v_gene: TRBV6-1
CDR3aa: CASSVDRVEAFF
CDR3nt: TGTGCCAGCAGCGTAGACAGGGTCGAAGCTTTCTTT

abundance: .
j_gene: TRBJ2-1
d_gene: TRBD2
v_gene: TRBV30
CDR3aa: CAWKVAGGVNEQFF
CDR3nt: TGTGCCTGGAAGGTAGCGGGGGGGGTCAATGAGCAGTTCTTC

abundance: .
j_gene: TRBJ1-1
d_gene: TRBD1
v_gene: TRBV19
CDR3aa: CASSIDTIAGGLRAFF
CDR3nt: TGTGCCAGTAGTATAGATACCATTGCAGGGGGGCTGAGAGCTTTCTTT

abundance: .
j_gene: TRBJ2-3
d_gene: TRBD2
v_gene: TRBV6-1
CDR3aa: CASMWREGTYTQYF
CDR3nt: TGTGCCAGCATGTGGCGGGAGGGGACGTATACGCAGTATTTT

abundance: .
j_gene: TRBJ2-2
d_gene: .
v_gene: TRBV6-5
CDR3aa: CASSYTRMAGELFF
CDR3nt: TGTGCCAGCAGTTATACTAGAATGGCCGGGGAGCTGTTTTTT

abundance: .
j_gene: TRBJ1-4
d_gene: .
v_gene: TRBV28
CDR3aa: CASGEDPDEKLFF
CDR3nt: TGTGCCAGCGGGGAGGACCCGGATGAAAAACTGTTTTTT

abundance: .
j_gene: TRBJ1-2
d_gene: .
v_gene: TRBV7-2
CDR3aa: CASSPVGVVRVSYGYTF
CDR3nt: TGTGCCAGCAGCCCGGTCGGCGTTGTTCGGGTGAGCTATGGCTACACCTTC

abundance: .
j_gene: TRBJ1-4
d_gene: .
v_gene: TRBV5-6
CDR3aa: CASSFNAGEKLFF
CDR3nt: TGTGCCAGCAGCTTTAATGCGGGGGAAAAACTGTTTTTT

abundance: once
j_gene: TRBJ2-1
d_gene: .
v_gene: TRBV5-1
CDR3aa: CASSLVGSDNEQFF
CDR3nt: TGCGCCAGCAGCTTGGTCGGGAGCGACAATGAGCAGTTCTTC

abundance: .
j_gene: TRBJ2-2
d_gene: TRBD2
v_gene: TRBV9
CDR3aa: CASSVVGVAGANTGELFF
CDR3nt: TGTGCCAGCAGCGTAGTGGGGGTAGCGGGAGCGAACACCGGGGAGTTGTTTTTT

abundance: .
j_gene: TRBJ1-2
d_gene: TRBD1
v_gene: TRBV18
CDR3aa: CASSPGTGRIVGYTF
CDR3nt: TGTGCCAGCTCACCGGGGACAGGGAGAATTGTTGGCTACACCTTC

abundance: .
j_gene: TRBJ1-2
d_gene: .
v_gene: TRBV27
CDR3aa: CASRTGRGRTNYGYTF
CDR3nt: TGTGCCAGCAGAACGGGGCGGGGGCGAACTAACTATGGCTACACCTTC

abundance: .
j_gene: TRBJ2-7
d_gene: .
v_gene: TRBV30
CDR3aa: CAWSRGGDNGKQYF
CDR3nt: TGTGCCTGGAGTCGCGGTGGAGATAACGGGAAGCAGTACTTC

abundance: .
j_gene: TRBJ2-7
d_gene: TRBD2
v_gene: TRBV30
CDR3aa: CAWSKTGTRVYEQYF
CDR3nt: TGTGCCTGGAGTAAAACCGGGACTAGAGTCTACGAGCAGTACTTC

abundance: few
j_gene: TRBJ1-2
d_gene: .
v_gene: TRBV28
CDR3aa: CASSYLRFGYTF
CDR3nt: TGTGCCAGCAGTTATCTGAGATTCGGCTACACCTTC

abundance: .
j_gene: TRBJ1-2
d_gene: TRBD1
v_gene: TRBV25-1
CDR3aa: CASSKGQGFYGYTF
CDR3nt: TGTGCCAGCAGTAAAGGACAGGGCTTCTATGGCTACACCTTC

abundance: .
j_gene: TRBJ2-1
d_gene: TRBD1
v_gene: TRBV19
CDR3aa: CASRDRNLNEQFF
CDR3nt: TGTGCCAGCCGGGACAGGAATTTGAATGAGCAGTTCTTC

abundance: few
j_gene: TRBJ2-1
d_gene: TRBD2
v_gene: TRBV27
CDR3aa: CASSIETSGGNEQFF
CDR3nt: TGTGCCAGCAGTATTGAGACTAGCGGGGGGAATGAGCAGTTCTTC

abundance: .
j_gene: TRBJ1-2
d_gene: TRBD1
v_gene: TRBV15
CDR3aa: CATSRDFNRGSIDGYTF
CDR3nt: TGTGCCACCAGCAGAGATTTTAACAGGGGTAGTATCGATGGCTACACCTTC

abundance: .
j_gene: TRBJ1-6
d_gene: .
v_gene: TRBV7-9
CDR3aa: CASRDYSRGENSPLHF
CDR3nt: TGTGCCAGCAGGGACTACTCCCGGGGTGAGAATTCACCCCTCCACTTT

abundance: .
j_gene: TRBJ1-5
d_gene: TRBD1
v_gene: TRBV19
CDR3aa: CASGTGELTFSNQPQHF
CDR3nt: TGTGCCAGCGGGACAGGGGAGCTAACTTTTAGCAATCAGCCCCAGCATTTT

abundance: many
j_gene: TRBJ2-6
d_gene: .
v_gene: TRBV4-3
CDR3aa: CASSQEAGFSYSGANVLTF
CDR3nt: TGCGCCAGCAGCCAAGAGGCAGGGTTCTCCTACTCTGGGGCCAACGTCCTGACTTTC

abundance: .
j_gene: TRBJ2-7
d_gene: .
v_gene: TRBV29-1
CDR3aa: CSVEDSGLGSYEQYF
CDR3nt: TGCAGCGTTGAAGATTCAGGACTGGGCTCCTACGAGCAGTACTTC

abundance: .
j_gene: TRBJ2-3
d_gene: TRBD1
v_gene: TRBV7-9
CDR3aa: CASSLNAGGTGSTDTQYF
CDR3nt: TGTGCCAGCAGCTTAAACGCGGGCGGGACAGGGAGCACAGATACGCAGTATTTT

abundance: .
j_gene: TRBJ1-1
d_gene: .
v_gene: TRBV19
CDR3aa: CASKTQLNTEAFF
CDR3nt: TGTGCCAGTAAAACACAGTTGAACACTGAAGCTTTCTTT

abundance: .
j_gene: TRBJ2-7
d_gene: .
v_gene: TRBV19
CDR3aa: CASSFQGFPYEQYF
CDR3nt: TGTGCCAGTAGTTTTCAGGGGTTTCCCTACGAGCAGTACTTC

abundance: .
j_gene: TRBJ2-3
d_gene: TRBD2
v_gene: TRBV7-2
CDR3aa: CASSLVAGRDTQYF
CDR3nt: TGTGCCAGCAGCTTAGTAGCGGGACGAGATACGCAGTATTTT

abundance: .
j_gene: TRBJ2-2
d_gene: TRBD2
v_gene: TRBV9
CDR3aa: CASSPRLAGEVGELFF
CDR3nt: TGTGCCAGCAGCCCGAGACTAGCGGGAGAGGTCGGGGAGCTGTTTTTT

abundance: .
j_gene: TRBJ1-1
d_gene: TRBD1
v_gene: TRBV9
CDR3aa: CASSISTTGGLEAFF
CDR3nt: TGTGCCAGCAGTATAAGTACCACAGGGGGCCTTGAAGCTTTCTTT

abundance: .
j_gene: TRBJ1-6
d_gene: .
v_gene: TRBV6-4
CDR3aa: CASSVDSSYNSPLHF
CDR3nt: TGTGCCAGCAGTGTAGACAGCTCCTATAATTCACCCCTCCACTTT

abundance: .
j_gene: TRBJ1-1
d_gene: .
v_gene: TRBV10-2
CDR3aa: CASSGRAHRTVRF
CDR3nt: TGCGCCAGCAGTGGGCGAGCGCATCGGACAGTCCGCTTT

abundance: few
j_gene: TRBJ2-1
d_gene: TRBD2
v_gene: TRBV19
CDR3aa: CASKLGGAYNEQFF
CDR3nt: TGTGCCAGTAAACTCGGGGGGGCCTACAATGAGCAGTTCTTC

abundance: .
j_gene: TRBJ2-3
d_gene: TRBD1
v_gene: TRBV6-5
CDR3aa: CASSYGTVSTDTQYF
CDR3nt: TGTGCCAGCAGTTACGGGACAGTGTCCACAGATACGCAGTATTTT

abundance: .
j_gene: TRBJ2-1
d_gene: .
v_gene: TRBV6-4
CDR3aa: CASSNSGTSEQFF
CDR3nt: TGTGCCAGCAGTAACTCGGGGACTTCGGAGCAGTTCTTC

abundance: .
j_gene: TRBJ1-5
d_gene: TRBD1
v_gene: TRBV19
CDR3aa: CASSIRLAGQGDYRDQPQHF
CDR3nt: TGTGCCAGTAGTATTAGATTGGCAGGACAGGGTGATTATAGAGATCAGCCCCAGCATTTT

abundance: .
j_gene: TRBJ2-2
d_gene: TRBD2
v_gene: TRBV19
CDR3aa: CASTALAGEGGELFF
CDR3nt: TGTGCCAGTACGGCCCTAGCGGGAGAGGGCGGGGAGCTGTTTTTT

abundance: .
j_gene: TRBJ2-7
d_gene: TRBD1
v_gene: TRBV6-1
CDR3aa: CASSEARGQGQQYF
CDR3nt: TGTGCCAGCAGTGAAGCGCGAGGACAGGGGCAGCAGTACTTC

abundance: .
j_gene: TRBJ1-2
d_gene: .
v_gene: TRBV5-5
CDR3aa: CASSSSGEWWHGYTF
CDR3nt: TGTGCCAGCAGCTCCTCAGGGGAATGGTGGCATGGCTACACCTTC